This T cell receptor beta chain originates from a study of blood T cell repertoires in COVID-19. Study-level information: From the United States, Italy and Spain came samples of acute and convalescent COVID-19. T cells, B-cell-depleted T cells, or PBMCs provided the cDNA or gDNA that served as material.

Original methodology: Amplification with reference gene primers provided the estimates of nucleated cell counts. Some clones are missing from TCRdb's copy, which holds only in-frame ones; the method was immunoSEQ multiplex PCR. The V and J calls and clone size come from that table; D and trimming were worked out from the DNA. The repertoire has 150,000 to 180,000 clones, more than 80% of them found once; the top ten carry 0.55%. CDR3 length: 13 residues. Trimming left V 7 bases short and J 4 bases short, with 13 bases between. Germline assignment: CDR1 WSHSY and CDR2 SAAADI. The genes are TRBV10-2 and TRBJ2-5; D perhaps matches TRBD1 (5 bases). The sample was peripheral blood. The TCR sequence derives from a man aged 45 to 65 with acute or convalescent COVID-19. The CDR3 sequence is CASKGRVAETQYF. CDR3 coding DNA: TGCGCCAGCAAGGGCAGGGTGGCAGAGACCCAGTACTTC.